This TCR beta chain was documented in a study of CD8 T cells in Susac syndrome. A quantity of about 0.5 to 1 ug RNA underwent reverse transcription using random hexamers. By means of immunoSEQ multiplex PCR, TCR beta CDR3 spanning 54 Vbeta and 13 Jbeta underwent amplification. TCRdb used MiXCR to reprocess the immunoSEQ multiplex PCR reads, holding one entry per CDR3 protein. The sample includes 400,000 or so distinct CDR3 sequences, 85% of them seen just once. Losses at the gene ends were 4 bases for V and 0 bases for J; bases not matched to a gene: 1. Looked up from germline, CDR1 is SGHDT and CDR2 is YYEEEE. The CDR3 covers 14 residues.

The receptor was isolated from a human donor with multiple sclerosis. J is TRBJ1-5 and V is TRBV5-6; 7 bases align to TRBD1. Sequenced input: CD8+ T cells from PBMCs. CDR3 nucleotide sequence: TGTGCCAGCAGCGGGGACAGTAGCAATCAGCCCCAGCATTTT. Translation gives CASSGDSSNQPQHF.